This is a list of T cell receptor beta chains from one sample in a study of early T cells in non-severe SARS-CoV-2 infection. TCRdb independently ran MiXCR on the 5' RACE reads; one entry per CDR3 protein. The repertoire holds around 50,000 distinct CDR3 sequences, with around 8.4% as singletons. The sequencing sample was made of whole blood. Source of these receptors: an adult who was a healthcare worker with PCR-confirmed SARS-CoV-2 infection or an uninfected control (not recorded which). The CDR3 runs from the conserved cysteine through the conserved F or W. Each record gives: D gene, J gene, V gene, clone size, CDR3 DNA, CDR3 protein. The D gene is left open where the match is weak. Some rows mark clone size as missing; the rest say once, few, many or name a class of expanded clone.

. | TRBJ2-5 | TRBV10-1 | many | TGCGCCAGCAGTTCGGACATCCAAGAGACCCAGTACTTC | CASSSDIQETQYF
. | TRBJ1-6 | TRBV6-1 | few | TGTGCCAGCAGTGACGGTAGCTATTCACCCCTCCACTTT | CASSDGSYSPLHF
. | TRBJ2-1 | TRBV7-9 | many | TGTGCCAGCAGCTTAGCGCTAAAGGGGAATGAGCAGTTCTTC | CASSLALKGNEQFF
. | TRBJ2-1 | TRBV7-3 | many | TGTGCCAGCAGCCAAATCCCGATGGATGCGAATGAGCAGTTCTTC | CASSQIPMDANEQFF
. | TRBJ1-1 | TRBV6-5 | many | TGTGCCAGCAGCGGGCGGAACACTGAAGCTTTCTTT | CASSGRNTEAFF
. | TRBJ2-2 | TRBV7-2 | many | TGTGCCAGCAGCTTCAGTGGACCCACCGGGGAGCTGTTTTTT | CASSFSGPTGELFF
TRBD2 | TRBJ2-1 | TRBV5-6 | many | TGTGCCAGCAGCATATCCGGGACTAGCGGTTACAATGAGCAGTTCTTC | CASSISGTSGYNEQFF
. | TRBJ2-3 | TRBV19 | . | TGTGCCAGTACCCCCACAGTAGGGGGACCCAGCACAGATACGCAGTATTTT | CASTPTVGGPSTDTQYF
. | TRBJ2-1 | TRBV7-3 | many | TGTGCCAGCAGCCCGCCCAACGGTCATGAGCAGTTCTTC | CASSPPNGHEQFF
. | TRBJ2-5 | TRBV7-2 | few | TGTGCCAGCAGCTTGGAGACTCAAGAGACCCAGTACTTC | CASSLETQETQYF
TRBD1 | TRBJ2-3 | TRBV11-3 | few | TGTGCCAGCAGCTACACCGGGACAGGGGGCACAGATACGCAGTATTTT | CASSYTGTGGTDTQYF
TRBD2 | TRBJ2-1 | TRBV29-1 | few | TGCAGCGTTGTCGGTAGCGGGGGAAGCTCCTACAATGAGCAGTTCTTC | CSVVGSGGSSYNEQFF
TRBD1 | TRBJ2-1 | TRBV10-3 | many | TGTGCCATCGGGGGGACAGGCTCCTACAATGAGCAGTTCTTC | CAIGGTGSYNEQFF
. | TRBJ1-4 | TRBV20-1 | . | TGCAGTGCTGCAGGGTTGGGACGTGAAAAACTGTTTTTT | CSAAGLGREKLFF
. | TRBJ1-5 | TRBV12-3/TRBV12-4 | many | TGTGCCAGCAGTCCCTGGGAGGGAGTGGGCAATCAGCCCCAGCATTTT | CASSPWEGVGNQPQHF
TRBD1 | TRBJ1-5 | TRBV7-8 | many | TGTGCCAGCAGACTTGGGCAGGGGGCTGGGCAGCCCCAGCATTTT | CASRLGQGAGQPQHF
TRBD1 | TRBJ2-3 | TRBV10-3 | many | TGTGCCATCAGTGAGTCGCTCCAGGGGGCGCTTGATACGCAGTATTTT | CAISESLQGALDTQYF
. | TRBJ2-7 | TRBV7-9 | few | TGTGCCAGTTCCGGGGAGCCCCTTTCCTACGAGCAGTACTTC | CASSGEPLSYEQYF
. | TRBJ2-4 | TRBV7-9 | many | TGTGCCAGCAGCCCTACTTTTGACATTCAGTACTTC | CASSPTFDIQYF
. | TRBJ1-2 | TRBV5-1 | many | TGCGCCAGCAGCTACGCCTTAGGAGCTAACTATGGCTACACCTTC | CASSYALGANYGYTF
. | TRBJ2-3 | TRBV5-1 | many | TGCGCCAGCAGGAGGACGGACCTTAGCACAGATACGCAGTATTTT | CASRRTDLSTDTQYF
. | TRBJ2-2 | TRBV19 | many | TGTGCCAGTAGTATTGCCCAGGGGAACACCGGGGAGCTGTTTTTT | CASSIAQGNTGELFF
. | TRBJ2-2 | TRBV20-1 | many | TGCAGTGCTAGGAAGGGGGGGAACACCGGGGAGCTGTTTTTT | CSARKGGNTGELFF
TRBD1 | TRBJ1-2 | TRBV6-1 | few | TGTGCCAGCAGCGCTAGGGACAGGGGGAACTATGGCTACACCTTC | CASSARDRGNYGYTF
TRBD2 | TRBJ2-1 | TRBV7-9 | few | TGTGCCAGCAGCGAAAGCGGGAGCCCCTACAATGAGCAGTTCTTC | CASSESGSPYNEQFF
TRBD2 | TRBJ2-1 | TRBV7-2 | few | TGTGCCAGCAGCACTGGGACTAGCGGGGGATGGAATGAGCAGTTCTTC | CASSTGTSGGWNEQFF
. | TRBJ2-1 | TRBV6-2/TRBV6-3 | . | TGTGCCAGCAGACCCAGGGGTTTCGCGGTCAATGAGCAGTTCTTC | CASRPRGFAVNEQFF
. | TRBJ2-7 | TRBV6-5 | . | TGTGCCAGCAGTTCCCGCTTAGAGGACTCCATCGAGCAGTACTTC | CASSSRLEDSIEQYF
. | TRBJ2-1 | TRBV20-1 | . | TGCAGTGCGAAGGGCCCCCTCCTCAATGAGCAGTTCTTC | CSAKGPLLNEQFF
. | TRBJ1-1 | TRBV20-1 | many | TGCAGTGCTAGTCAAGCACGGGGCACTGAAGCTTTCTTT | CSASQARGTEAFF
. | TRBJ2-7 | TRBV20-1 | few | TGCAGTGCTAGATTTGGATACGAGCAGTACTTC | CSARFGYEQYF
TRBD1 | TRBJ2-7 | TRBV25-1 | many | TGTGCCAGCAGTGAGATACAGGACAGGGGAACCTACGAGCAGTACTTC | CASSEIQDRGTYEQYF
. | TRBJ1-5 | TRBV2 | . | TGTGCCAGCAGTGGCCGTTCTGTAGGGCTCACAGATACGCAGCATTTT | CASSGRSVGLTDTQHF
. | TRBJ2-3 | TRBV24-1 | many | TGTGCCACCGCGGAAGGTGGCCCCACAGATACGCAGTATTTT | CATAEGGPTDTQYF